The 24 T cell receptor beta chains below come from one sample, sequenced in a study of blood T cell repertoires in COVID-19 (TCRdb year 2020). Receptor amplification or capture employed the immunoSEQ multiplex PCR assay. This immuneACCESS table, as held by TCRdb, lists in-frame sequences with V and J called but not all clones. Of the missing ones, under half trace to an unresolved V gene in checked studies; the others have no known cause. For this sample there are a few hundred thousand clones; 80% to 90% appear just once. Of the sample, 0.9% to 1.1% is held by the ten largest clones. Sequenced sample: PBMCs or T cells enriched from blood (not recorded which). These receptors were collected from a man younger than 30 who had recovered from COVID-19.

The chain combines TRBV4-3 with TRBJ1-5; the D is unclear. This CDR3 has 15 residues. Germline V gives CDR1 LGHNA, CDR2 YSLEER. V was shortened by 0 bases and J by 0 bases, with 6 bases between the two germline ends. The CDR3 spells CASSQDVYSNQPQHF. CDR3 DNA sequence: TGCGCCAGCAGCCAAGATGTTTATAGCAATCAGCCCCAGCATTTT.

The CDR3 sequence is CASSLSDEHGTDSYEQYF. CDR3 nucleotides: TGTGCCAGCAGCTTATCGGACGAACACGGGACAGATTCCTACGAGCAGTACTTC. The genes are TRBV11-3 and TRBJ2-7, with 7 nucleotides matching TRBD1. Per germline, CDR1 SGHNT and CDR2 YENEEA. V lost 2 bases and J lost 1; bases outside the gene matches: 14. CDR3 length equals 18 residues.

The chain employs TRBV7-9 and TRBJ1-5; no reliable D call. Germline CDR1 is SEHNR and CDR2 is FQNEAQ (reference sequence). Trimming removed 2 bases at V and 5 bases at J, with 7 bases between. The CDR3 length is 13 residues. CDR3 region: CASSLMGDQPQHF. Here the CDR3 DNA reads TGTGCCAGCAGCTTAATGGGAGATCAGCCCCAGCATTTT.

This clone occurred a few times. This chain links TRBV9 with TRBJ1-3; possibly TRBD1 for D (5 bases). Trimming took off 0 bases at V and 4 bases at J, with 11 bases between the two ends. Germline V gives CDR1 SGDLS, CDR2 YYNGEE. The CDR3 covers 15 residues. CDR3 sequence (DNA): TGTGCCAGCAGCGTAGTGTCAGGGATGGGAAACACCATATATTTT. Its translation: CASSVVSGMGNTIYF.

The gene calls are TRBV18 and TRBJ1-1; 7 nucleotides line up with TRBD1. Trimming took 3 bases from V and 8 from J; bases not matched to a gene: 12. Germline V gene lookup returns CDR1 KGHSH and CDR2 LQKENI. CDR3 size: 15 residues. CDR3 in amino acids: CASSPNGQAVLEAFF. The CDR3 nucleotides are TGTGCCAGCTCACCGAATGGACAGGCTGTCTTAGAAGCTTTCTTT.

The DNA for the CDR3 is TGTGCCAGCAACCCGACAGGAACAATGAACACTGAAGCTTTCTTT. Its protein product is CASNPTGTMNTEAFF. The chain couples TRBV6-5 to TRBJ1-1; TRBD1 is a possible D gene (6 bases). From germline, CDR1 is MNHEY and CDR2 SVGAGI. V was cut by 7 bases and J by 0 bases, with 15 bases left in between. The CDR3 loop spans 15 amino acids.

V and J are TRBV4-3 and TRBJ2-1; TRBD1 agrees at 9 bases. The CDR3 is 15 amino acids. The germline V gene encodes CDR1 LGHNA and CDR2 YSLEER. V shed 4 bases, J shed 8 bases, and the junction held 9 bases outside the gene matches. CDR3 in amino acids: CASSPGQGKRDEQFF. The CDR3 DNA is TGCGCCAGCAGCCCGGGACAGGGAAAGCGGGATGAGCAGTTCTTC.

The chain carries TRBV7-9 and TRBJ2-7; maybe TRBD2 (5 bases). V was trimmed by 5 bases and J by 1 base, leaving 18 bases between them. The CDR3 runs to 16 residues. Looked up from germline, CDR1 is SEHNR and CDR2 is FQNEAQ (reference sequence). Here the CDR3 reads CASSPAAGRVSYEQYF. The DNA for the CDR3 is TGTGCCAGCAGCCCAGCGGCTGGGCGGGTTTCCTACGAGCAGTACTTC.

The chain is built from TRBV7-3 and TRBJ1-5; 7 bases agree with TRBD1. The CDR3 is made up of 15 amino acids. The V gene's germline CDR1 is SGHTA and CDR2 FQGTGA. The junction had 5 bases not matched to a gene; V was cut back by 2 bases and J by 4 bases. The CDR3 loop is CASSLSGGTNQPQHF. For the CDR3, the DNA is TGTGCCAGCAGCTTATCAGGGGGTACGAATCAGCCCCAGCATTTT. Together with reference TRBV7-3 and TRBJ1-5, the CDR3 gives the full variable domain: GAGVSQTPSNKVTEKGKYVELRCDPISGHTALYWYRQSLGQGPEFLIYFQGTGAADDSGLPNDRFFAVRPEGSVSTLKIQRTERGDSAVYLCASSLSGGTNQPQHFGDGTRLSIL.

The table lists this clone with a count of one. This sequence joins TRBV6-2 or TRBV6-3 and TRBJ2-7; no definite D call. Looked up from germline, CDR1 is MNHEY and CDR2 is SVGEGT. The CDR3 sequence is 12 residues long. V was shortened by 2 bases and J by 5 bases, with 7 bases between the two germline ends. CDR3 region: CASSYNSNEQYF. The DNA of the CDR3 is TGTGCCAGCAGTTACAATTCCAACGAGCAGTACTTC.

The chain uses TRBV28 and TRBJ2-1, with 8 bases identical to TRBD1. CDR3 length: 14 residues. Germline CDR1 and CDR2: MDHEN and SYDVKM. With 3 bases clipped from V and 3 bases from J, the junction kept 1 base outside the gene matches. The CDR3 loop is CASSFTGGYNEQFF. CDR3 DNA sequence: TGTGCCAGCAGTTTCACAGGGGGCTACAATGAGCAGTTCTTC.

In this sample, this clone turned up a few times. The chain has TRBV7-9 and TRBJ1-3, with 7 bases that match TRBD1. V lost 4 bases, J lost 3 bases, and 6 bases stayed unmatched. CDR1 SEHNR and CDR2 FQNEAQ come from the germline V gene (reference sequence). The CDR3 runs 15 residues. The CDR3 sequence: CASSSLRDSGNTIYF. The CDR3 nucleotides read TGTGCCAGCAGCTCCCTCCGGGACAGTGGAAACACCATATATTTT.

The chain recombines TRBV7-9 with TRBJ1-3, with D possibly TRBD1 on 6 matching bases. With 2 bases removed from V and 0 bases from J, the gap between germline ends came to 17 bases. This CDR3 is 18 amino acids long. CDR1 is SEHNR, CDR2 FQNEAQ, per germline (reference sequence). CDR3 loop: CASSLPGQFRNSGNTIYF. In DNA form, the CDR3 reads TGTGCCAGCAGCTTACCCGGACAGTTTCGGAACTCTGGAAACACCATATATTTT.

The rearrangement uses TRBV11-3 and TRBJ1-1; 8 nucleotides align to TRBD1. V dropped 0 bases and J dropped 0; count of bases not matched to a gene: 6. Germline V CDR1 and CDR2: SGHNT, YENEEA. The CDR3 sequence is 17 residues long. The CDR3 loop is CASSLDPRQGMNTEAFF. As DNA, the CDR3 is TGTGCCAGCAGCTTAGACCCCAGACAGGGGATGAACACTGAAGCTTTCTTT.

With regard to this clone: Within the sample, other DNA sequences also encode this same CDR3. V is TRBV6-5 and J is TRBJ1-2, with D possibly being TRBD1 (5 bases). The ends were cut back, 6 bases at V and 4 bases at J, with 9 bases in the middle. CDR3 length: 12 amino acids. CDR1 MNHEY and CDR2 SVGAGI come from the germline V gene. DNA for the CDR3: TGTGCCAGCAGGCAGGGTGGCTATGGCTACACCTTC. As protein: CASRQGGYGYTF.

The chain is built from TRBV5-1 and TRBJ1-2; the match to TRBD1 covers 8 bases. V shed 4 bases, J shed 4 bases, and the junction held 3 bases outside the gene matches. The CDR3 covers 13 residues. CDR1 is SGHRS, CDR2 YFSETQ, per germline. In DNA form, the CDR3 reads TGCGCCAGCAGCCGGACAGGGCCCTATGGCTACACCTTC. It specifies CASSRTGPYGYTF.

The chain links TRBV7-9 to TRBJ1-5, with D possibly TRBD1 on 5 matching bases. Trimming pared 5 bases from V and 4 bases from J, leaving 18 bases between. The CDR3 loop spans 16 amino acids. Looked up from germline, CDR1 is SEHNR and CDR2 is FQNEAQ (reference sequence). CDR3 in DNA: TGTGCCAGCAGCCAAGTGGACTCCGGGGGGAATCAGCCCCAGCATTTT. This encodes CASSQVDSGGNQPQHF.

The chain uses TRBV9 and TRBJ2-1; perhaps TRBD2 as D (5 bases). CDR1 is SGDLS, CDR2 YYNGEE, per germline. V lost 4 bases and J 8 bases, leaving 16 bases between the germline ends. The CDR3 loop spans 14 amino acids. The CDR3 spells CASSSGSLRDEQFF. The CDR3 coding sequence is TGTGCCAGCAGCTCGGGATCCCTCCGGGATGAGCAGTTCTTC.

This chain joins TRBV3-1 (or the pseudogene TRBV3-2) and TRBJ1-2; the D gene is possibly TRBD1 (6 bases). Germline CDR1 and CDR2: LGHDT and YNNKEL (reference sequence). Trimming shortened V by 3 bases and J by 5 bases, and 10 bases separated the two germline ends. The CDR3 is 13 residues long. The CDR3 nucleotides read TGTGCCAGCAGCCATGAGGGGGGGTATGGCTACACCTTC. It translates to CASSHEGGYGYTF.

The table lists this clone with a count of one. The chain has TRBV4-1 and TRBJ2-5; the D gene is possibly TRBD1 (6 bases). Trimming removed 1 base from V and 5 bases from J, with 14 bases in between. Germline CDR1 is MGHRA and CDR2 is YSYEKL. This CDR3 comprises 15 residues. The CDR3 protein is CASSQGGGLMETQYF. In DNA form, the CDR3 reads TGCGCCAGCAGCCAAGGTGGGGGCCTGATGGAGACCCAGTACTTC.

This chain links TRBV20-1 with TRBJ1-1; perhaps TRBD1 as D (6 bases). Germline CDR1 DFQATT, CDR2 SNEGSKA (reference sequence). Trimming shortened V by 3 bases and J by 4 bases, and 21 bases separated the two germline ends. The CDR3 consists of 16 residues. CDR3 amino acids: CSASIVTGMVGTEAFF. In DNA form, the CDR3 reads TGCAGTGCTAGTATTGTAACAGGGATGGTCGGCACTGAAGCTTTCTTT.

The rearrangement links TRBV19 to TRBJ1-1, with D maybe TRBD1 (6 bases). This CDR3 contains 15 residues. Germline CDR1 reads LNHDA; CDR2 reads SQIVND (reference sequence). Trimming left V 9 bases short and J 3 bases short, with 20 bases between. The CDR3 sequence is CASFSRGLRDTEAFF. CDR3 in DNA: TGTGCCAGCTTTTCCAGGGGATTAAGGGACACTGAAGCTTTCTTT.

This clone showed up just a few times. An end of the junction does not agree with germline; a read error may underlie this. The V gene is TRBV7-9, the J gene TRBJ2-1; no clear D gene. The CDR3 has 11 amino acids. The germline gives CDR1 SEHNR, CDR2 FQNEAQ (reference sequence). As DNA, the CDR3 is TGTGCCAGCAGCTTCTACGATGAGCAGTTCTTC. Translating gives CASSFYDEQFF.

CDR3 residues: CASSGRQATDTQYF. DNA of the CDR3: TGTGCCAGCAGCGGGAGACAGGCCACAGATACGCAGTATTTT. The chain joins TRBV9 to TRBJ2-3; TRBD1 might be the D (6 bases). CDR3 length equals 14 residues. CDR1 is SGDLS, CDR2 YYNGEE, per germline. V lost 3 bases, J lost 2 bases, and 10 bases lay in between.